A selection of T cell receptor beta chains follows, all from one sample in a study of cytomegalovirus exposure and HLA in healthy donors. TCRdb keeps only in-frame clones here, not all; method: immunoSEQ multiplex PCR. The table shows 160,000 or so clones, with 84% occurring only once. The sample was PBMCs. These receptors all come from a man aged 25-45 years in good health and CMV-seropositive. The CDR3 runs from the conserved cysteine through the conserved F or W. A D gene is named only where the DNA matches it firmly. The listing skips clone size in some rows; elsewhere it reads once, few, many or a size class.

DNA	CDR3	D	V	J	size
TGCGCCAGCAGCGTTCGACGGGGGGGCACTGAAGCTTTCTTT	CASSVRRGGTEAFF	-	TRBV5-1	TRBJ1-1	-
TGTGCCAGCAGCTTGCATCTAGGCGCGGGGAGGAGCTCCTACGAGCAGTACTTC	CASSLHLGAGRSSYEQYF	-	TRBV5-4	TRBJ2-7	-
TGTGCCAGTAGTATGACCGGGTTAGGAGATCAGCCCCAGCATTTT	CASSMTGLGDQPQHF	-	TRBV19	TRBJ1-5	-
TGTGCCAGCAGCCCCCGGGACCAGGGGAATGAGCAGTTCTTC	CASSPRDQGNEQFF	-	TRBV13	TRBJ2-1	-
TGCGCCAGCAGTCCAGGGGGCGGCAACTATGGCTACACCTTC	CASSPGGGNYGYTF	TRBD1	TRBV10-2	TRBJ1-2	-
TGTGCCAGCAGTTTAGGGTCCCGGGATGTCGGCATTCAGTACTTC	CASSLGSRDVGIQYF	-	TRBV28	TRBJ2-4	-
TGCGCCAGCAGCTTGGTATTGGGACAGGGTACTTCACCCCTCCACTTT	CASSLVLGQGTSPLHF	TRBD1	TRBV5-1	TRBJ1-6	-
TGTGCCAGTCCTTACCCCGGGACAGTCAATCAGCCCCAGCATTTT	CASPYPGTVNQPQHF	TRBD1	TRBV11-1	TRBJ1-5	-
TGTGCCAGCAGCACACAGGGCTGGTCGGAAGGGGCCAACGTCCTGACTTTC	CASSTQGWSEGANVLTF	-	TRBV7-9	TRBJ2-6	once
TGTGCCACTTATGACAGGGGCTATTATGGCTACACCTTC	CATYDRGYYGYTF	TRBD1	TRBV19	TRBJ1-2	-
TGTGCCAGCAGCTCCGTGGAACAGCTCTACGAGCAGTACTTC	CASSSVEQLYEQYF	-	TRBV7-9	TRBJ2-7	few
TGTGCCAGCAGTACTCAGGACAGGGATGAGCAGTTCTTC	CASSTQDRDEQFF	TRBD1	TRBV27	TRBJ2-1	-